A single sample gave rise to the 15 T cell receptor beta chains below, sequenced in a study of graft-versus-host responses after intestinal transplantation. TCRdb's copy holds only in-frame clones and misses some; the assay was immunoSEQ multiplex PCR. The sample lists roughly 120,000 clones; around nine tenths were seen once. Which antigens these TCRs recognize remains unknown. The starting material was unstimulated CD4+ T cells sorted from spleen or lymph node cells, obtained before intestinal transplant. The receptor set was obtained from a human donor who received an intestinal transplant.

The chain combines TRBV15 with TRBJ2-3; D call uncertain. The V end was cut by 0 bases, the J end by 0 bases, with 7 bases between. The CDR3 covers 15 residues. CDR1 LNHNV and CDR2 YYDKDF come from the germline V gene (reference sequence). The CDR3 spells CATSRDPQSTDTQYF. As DNA, the CDR3 is TGTGCCACCAGCAGAGATCCGCAGAGCACAGATACGCAGTATTTT.

The rearrangement links TRBV27 to TRBJ2-2; no reliable D call. Trimming left V 2 bases short and J 3 bases short, with 7 bases between. CDR3 size: 14 residues. Germline CDR1 and CDR2: MNHEY and SMNVEV (reference sequence). The DNA of the CDR3 is TGTGCCAGCAGTTTACGGAGATACACCGGGGAGCTGTTTTTT. Protein: CASSLRRYTGELFF.

Only one count was recorded for this clone. The rearrangement uses TRBV25-1 and TRBJ2-5; 13 bases are a match to TRBD2. In germline, CDR1 is MGHDK, CDR2 SYGVNS. V lost 4 bases, J lost 1 base, and 3 bases stayed unmatched. The CDR3 spans 16 residues. In DNA, the CDR3 is TGTGCCAGCAGTGGACGGACTAGCGGGAGCCAAGAGACCCAGTACTTC. Its protein product is CASSGRTSGSQETQYF.

This clone was seen once. The V call is TRBV7-2, the J call TRBJ2-5, with 9 bases matching TRBD2. The V gene end was trimmed by 5 bases and the J gene end by 3 bases; junction bases not matched to a gene: 10. CDR1 and CDR2 (germline): SGHTA, FQGNSA. CDR3 length: 16 residues. Here the CDR3 reads CASSIFSLAGKETQYF. The CDR3 DNA reads TGTGCCAGCAGCATTTTCAGCCTAGCGGGGAAAGAGACCCAGTACTTC.

This chain uses TRBV5-1 with TRBJ2-5; 15 bases align to TRBD2. The CDR3 sequence is 17 residues long. The germline V gene encodes CDR1 SGHRS and CDR2 YFSETQ. Trimming cost V 0 bases and J 2 bases; bases outside gene matches: 2. CDR3: CASSLAGLAGGQETQYF. CDR3 in DNA: TGCGCCAGCAGCTTGGCGGGACTAGCGGGAGGACAAGAGACCCAGTACTTC.

In this sample, this clone turned up once. V usage is TRBV9 and J usage is TRBJ2-2; 7 nucleotides line up with TRBD1. Per germline, CDR1 SGDLS and CDR2 YYNGEE. The CDR3 has 14 amino acids. V trimming: 5 bases; J trimming: 6 bases; junction bases outside the gene matches: 7. The CDR3 DNA follows: TGTGCCAGCAGGCTTACAGGGGTGGCCGGGGAGCTGTTTTTT. Amino acid sequence: CASRLTGVAGELFF. The variable domain in full, with the rest retrieved from reference TRBV9 and TRBJ2-2, is DSGVTQTPKHLITATGQRVTLRCSPRSGDLSVYWYQQSLDQGLQFLIQYYNGEERAKGNILERFSAQQFPDLHSELNLSSLELGDSALYFCASRLTGVAGELFFGEGSRLTVL.

The chain is built from TRBV15 and TRBJ2-6; 7 bases agree with TRBD1. V shed 5 bases, J shed 0 bases, and the junction held 10 bases outside the gene matches. The length of the CDR3 is 18 residues. Germline values: CDR1 LNHNV, CDR2 YYDKDF (reference sequence). CDR3 protein: CATSRGGGRDSGANVLTF. CDR3 DNA sequence: TGTGCCACCAGCCGAGGGGGCGGTAGGGACTCTGGGGCCAACGTCCTGACTTTC.

The rearrangement uses TRBV4-1 and TRBJ2-5; 13 bases fit TRBD2. The germline V gene has CDR1 MGHRA and CDR2 YSYEKL. CDR3 length: 16 amino acids. The V segment lost 4 bases and the J segment 3 bases; nucleotides outside the gene matches: 5. The CDR3 sequence: CASSRFGLAGEETQYF. CDR3 DNA sequence: TGCGCCAGCAGCCGTTTTGGACTAGCGGGAGAAGAGACCCAGTACTTC.

This sequence joins TRBV5-4 and TRBJ1-2; D may be TRBD1 (5 bases). Germline CDR1 reads SGHNT; CDR2 reads YYREEE (reference sequence). Trimming pared 0 bases from V and 5 bases from J, leaving 14 bases between. This CDR3 region has 15 residues. CDR3 sequence reads: CASSLASGHPYGYTF. CDR3 DNA: TGTGCCAGCAGCTTGGCGTCAGGGCACCCTTATGGCTACACCTTC.

The V gene is TRBV10-2, the J gene TRBJ1-6; 9 bases are a match to TRBD1. Germline trimming cut 8 bases from V and 9 bases from J; bases unmatched to any gene: 5. CDR1 is WSHSY and CDR2 is SAAADI in the germline V gene. This CDR3 has 13 amino acids. This chain's CDR3 is CASGDRESSPLHF. The CDR3 nucleotides read TGCGCCAGCGGGGACAGGGAGAGTTCACCCCTCCACTTT.

This clone was counted once. The chain carries TRBV5-6 and TRBJ2-1, with D maybe TRBD1 (5 bases). Germline V gene lookup returns CDR1 SGHDT and CDR2 YYEEEE. This CDR3 has 16 residues. V was trimmed by 0 bases and J by 8 bases, leaving 18 bases between them. The CDR3 sequence is CASSLVGAVKGHEQFF. In DNA, the CDR3 is TGTGCCAGCAGCTTGGTTGGGGCTGTGAAGGGTCATGAGCAGTTCTTC.

The rearrangement uses TRBV11-2 and TRBJ2-5; the D is unclear. Germline V gene data show CDR1 as SGHAT and CDR2 as FQNNGV. The CDR3 totals 15 residues. V dropped 1 base and J dropped 1 base, with 10 bases sitting between them. The CDR3 loop reads CASSLAGSVQETQYF. DNA for the CDR3: TGTGCCAGCAGCTTAGCTGGTTCAGTCCAAGAGACCCAGTACTTC.

The CDR3 loop is CASSTRGRETQYF. CDR3 in DNA: TGTGCCAGCAGCACCAGGGGACGAGAGACCCAGTACTTC. The V call is TRBV5-8, the J call TRBJ2-5, with D possibly TRBD1 on 6 matching bases. Germline V CDR1 and CDR2: SGHTS, YDEGEE. CDR3 size: 13 residues. V was pared by 4 bases and J by 4 bases, with 11 bases between.

The rearrangement links TRBV10-3 to TRBJ2-7, with 7 bases fitting TRBD2. CDR1 is ENHRY and CDR2 is SYGVKD in the germline V gene. The CDR3 extends over 13 amino acids. Germline trimming cut 9 bases from V and 2 bases from J; bases unmatched to any gene: 7. The CDR3 coding sequence is TGTGCCATGTCAAGCGGGGTACCCTACGAGCAGTACTTC. Its translation is CAMSSGVPYEQYF.

This clone was detected only once. This rearrangement joins TRBV18 to TRBJ2-3; D perhaps matches TRBD2 (5 bases). The CDR3 sequence is 13 residues long. Trimming pared 8 bases from V and 2 bases from J, leaving 11 bases between. Germline V gene sequence: CDR1 KGHSH, CDR2 LQKENI. CDR3 nucleotides: TGTGCCAGCCACGGCGGGCCCACAGATACGCAGTATTTT. Its translation: CASHGGPTDTQYF. The variable domain in full, with the rest retrieved from reference TRBV18 and TRBJ2-3, is NAGVMQNPRHLVRRRGQEARLRCSPMKGHSHVYWYRQLPEEGLKFMVYLQKENIIDESGMPKERFSAEFPKEGPSILRIQQVVRGDSAAYFCASHGGPTDTQYFGPGTRLTVL.